Presented here are 15 T cell receptor beta chains from one specimen sequenced in a study of T-cell reconstitution after alpha-beta-depleted transplantation in children. Researchers prepared the TCRbeta library using unique molecular identifiers, the study reports. TCRdb analysed the PCR reads with MiXCR anew, one entry per CDR3 protein. Of fewer than 550,000 distinct CDR3 sequences listed, roughly 10% are singletons. The specimen comprised PBMCs, mostly from graft donor cells, sampled 180 days after TCRalphabeta/CD19-depleted stem cell transplant. The origin of the receptors is a female patient aged 2-10 years who had a stem cell transplant for aplastic anemia, so the T cells may come from the graft donor.

In this sample, this clonotype turned up many times. V gene TRBV7-2 combines with J gene TRBJ1-5, with 7 bases fitting TRBD1. V gave up 5 bases and J gave up 2 bases; unmatched junction bases: 6. The germline V gene encodes CDR1 SGHTA and CDR2 FQGNSA. The CDR3 has 15 residues. The CDR3 spells CASSATGTGNQPQHF. CDR3 nucleotide sequence: TGTGCCAGCAGCGCGACAGGGACGGGCAATCAGCCCCAGCATTTT.

The rearrangement links TRBV7-2 to TRBJ1-5; D possibly corresponds to TRBD1 (5 bases). Germline lookup yields CDR1 SGHTA and CDR2 FQGNSA. The CDR3 contains 14 residues. Trimming took 0 bases from V and 4 from J, leaving 7 bases between them. Here the CDR3 DNA reads TGTGCCAGCAGCTTAGCGACAGCTAATCAGCCCCAGCATTTT. Protein sequence: CASSLATANQPQHF. The full variable domain, in which reference TRBV7-2 and TRBJ1-5 provide the parts outside the CDR3, is GAGVSQSPSNKVTEKGKDVELRCDPISGHTALYWYRQSLGQGLEFLIYFQGNSAPDKSGLPSDRFSAERTGGSVSTLTIQRTQQEDSAVYLCASSLATANQPQHFGDGTRLSIL.

This clonotype was detected only once. The chain joins TRBV20-1 to TRBJ2-4, with D uncertain. Germline V gives CDR1 DFQATT, CDR2 SNEGSKA (reference sequence). The ends were cut back, 4 bases at V and 8 bases at J, with 12 bases in the middle. The CDR3 loop spans 12 amino acids. The CDR3 protein is CSAIKQNDIQYF. Written as DNA, the CDR3 is TGCAGTGCTATCAAACAGAACGACATTCAGTACTTC.

This clonotype was picked up many times. This chain connects TRBV5-1 to TRBJ2-2; D possibly corresponds to TRBD2 (6 bases). The germline V gene has CDR1 SGHRS and CDR2 YFSETQ. Trimming shortened V by 2 bases and J by 3 bases, and 8 bases separated the two germline ends. The CDR3 length is 14 residues. CDR3 coding DNA: TGCGCCAGCAGCTTTTCGGGAGACACCGGGGAGCTGTTTTTT. The encoded protein is CASSFSGDTGELFF.

This clonotype was picked up many times. The gene calls are TRBV7-9 and TRBJ1-6; possibly TRBD1 for D (5 bases). CDR3 size: 15 residues. Trimming took off 5 bases at V and 12 bases at J, with 20 bases between the two ends. Germline V gives CDR1 SEHNR, CDR2 FQNEAQ (reference sequence). The CDR3 bases are TGTGCCAGCAGCCCTCCTGGTTGGGGCGAACAACCCCTCCACTTT. It encodes CASSPPGWGEQPLHF.

Notes on this clonotype: One end of the junction does not line up with germline, which may come from a read error. The V and J genes are TRBV12-3 or TRBV12-4 and TRBJ2-4; D remains unclear. The CDR3 is 14 amino acids. CDR3 sequence (DNA): TGTGGCAGCAGCCGTGGTATAGCCAAAAACATTCAGTACTTC. Protein product: CGSSRGIAKNIQYF.

The sample holds one count of this clonotype. This sequence joins TRBV11-3 and TRBJ1-2, with D unresolved. Between the trimmed V and J ends, which lost 6 bases and 1 base, there was a span of 12 bases. This CDR3 has 14 residues. Per the germline V gene, CDR1 is SGHNT and CDR2 is YENEEA. The CDR3 loop reads CASSPLKDNYGYTF. In DNA, the CDR3 is TGTGCCAGCAGTCCCCTAAAGGATAACTATGGCTACACCTTC.

In this sample, this clonotype turned up a few times. The CDR3 is CASSPPGGAAGTEAFF. CDR3 nucleotide sequence: TGTGCCAGCTCACCCCCAGGGGGAGCGGCAGGCACTGAAGCTTTCTTT. The chain has TRBV18 and TRBJ1-1; 7 nucleotides align to TRBD1. The CDR3 extends over 16 amino acids. Germline V gene lookup returns CDR1 KGHSH and CDR2 LQKENI. Trimming cost V 3 bases and J 4 bases; bases outside gene matches: 11.

The rearrangement links TRBV11-2 to TRBJ2-5; D gene uncertain. The CDR3 extends over 17 amino acids. Germline CDR1 reads SGHAT; CDR2 reads FQNNGV. The V end was cut by 1 base, the J end by 5 bases, with 20 bases between. The DNA for the CDR3 is TGTGCCAGCAGCTTAGTCCCCCGTTGGTTGACTGGGGAGACCCAGTACTTC. Translated, it gives CASSLVPRWLTGETQYF.

This clonotype has just a few counts. This sequence joins TRBV7-9 and TRBJ2-7; no reliable D call. Germline-derived CDR1 and CDR2 are SEHNR and FQNEAQ (reference sequence). V dropped 0 bases and J dropped 2 bases, with 8 bases sitting between them. The CDR3 length is 14 residues. The CDR3 nucleotides are TGTGCCAGCAGCTTAGCCCCAGCCACCTACGAGCAGTACGTC. Its protein product is CASSLAPATYEQYV.

The chain recombines TRBV7-9 with TRBJ1-6; D ambiguous. Per the germline V gene, CDR1 is SEHNR and CDR2 is FQNEAQ (reference sequence). V lost 5 bases and J 7 bases, leaving 18 bases between the germline ends. There are 16 residues in the CDR3. The CDR3: CASSHLYSELNSPLHF. CDR3 coding DNA: TGTGCCAGCAGCCACCTCTACAGCGAATTAAATTCACCCCTCCACTTT.

This clonotype was seen at least ten times. The V call is TRBV6-4, the J call TRBJ2-1; D is undetermined. From germline, CDR1 is MRHNA and CDR2 SNTAGT. The V end lost 2 bases, the J end lost 4 bases, and 6 bases lay between the germline ends. The CDR3 totals 13 residues. This chain's CDR3 is CASSDDGYNEQFF. For the CDR3, the DNA is TGTGCCAGCAGTGACGACGGGTACAATGAGCAGTTCTTC.

The chain employs TRBV3-1 and TRBJ2-3; D remains ambiguous. Germline CDR1 and CDR2: LGHDT and YNNKEL (reference sequence). The CDR3 is made up of 16 amino acids. The V end lost 1 base, the J end lost 0 bases, and 11 bases lay between the germline ends. Here the CDR3 DNA reads TGTGCCAGCAGCCAAGGTTCAAGCACAAGCACAGATACGCAGTATTTT. Protein product: CASSQGSSTSTDTQYF.

This clonotype has only a few counts. V usage is TRBV5-1 and J usage is TRBJ2-7, with 9 bases matching TRBD1. Per germline, CDR1 SGHRS and CDR2 YFSETQ. With 4 bases clipped from V and 5 bases from J, the junction kept 10 bases outside the gene matches. The CDR3 spans 15 residues. CDR3 protein: CASSANRGRIDEQYF. The CDR3 coding sequence is TGCGCCAGCAGCGCGAACAGGGGGCGCATCGACGAGCAGTACTTC.

This clonotype was found a few times. This chain links TRBV6-5 with TRBJ2-2; D remains unclear. Trimming removed 2 bases at V and 0 bases at J, with 10 bases between. Germline V gene lookup returns CDR1 MNHEY and CDR2 SVGAGI. This CDR3 is built from 16 residues. The CDR3 coding sequence is TGTGCCAGCAGTTACGACGGGCCCTCGAACACCGGGGAGCTGTTTTTT. Protein product: CASSYDGPSNTGELFF.